This T cell receptor beta chain came from a study of blood T cell repertoires in COVID-19. The table came from immunoSEQ multiplex PCR; TCRdb's copy has only in-frame clones and leaves some out. This table holds around 290,000 clones, 88% found once. The CDR3 is made up of 15 amino acids. V lost 7 bases, J lost 0 bases, and 7 bases stayed unmatched. Looked up from germline, CDR1 is ENHRY and CDR2 is SYGVKD. Sequencing input: PBMCs or T cells enriched from blood (not recorded which). The chain combines TRBV10-3 with TRBJ2-7, with 9 positions matching TRBD1. The origin of this receptor is an older woman in a cohort exposed to, infected with or recovered from COVID-19 (not recorded which). The CDR3 DNA sequence: TGTGCCATCAAGGGCGACAGGGGGGGCTCCTACGAGCAGTACTTC. It encodes CAIKGDRGGSYEQYF.